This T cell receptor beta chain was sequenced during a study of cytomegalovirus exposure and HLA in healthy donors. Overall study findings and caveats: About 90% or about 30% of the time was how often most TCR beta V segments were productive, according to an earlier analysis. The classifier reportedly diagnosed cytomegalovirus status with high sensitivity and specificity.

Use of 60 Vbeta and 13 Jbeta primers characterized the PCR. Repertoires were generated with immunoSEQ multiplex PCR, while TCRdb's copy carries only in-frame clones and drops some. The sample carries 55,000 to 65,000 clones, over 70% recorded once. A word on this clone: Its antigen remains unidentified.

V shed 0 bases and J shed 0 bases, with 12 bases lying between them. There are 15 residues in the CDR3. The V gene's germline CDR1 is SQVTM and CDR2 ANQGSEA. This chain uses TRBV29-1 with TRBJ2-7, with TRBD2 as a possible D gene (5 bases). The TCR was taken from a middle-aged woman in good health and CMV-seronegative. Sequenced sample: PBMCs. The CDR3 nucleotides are TGCAGCGTTGAAGAGCGGAGCGGAAGCTCCTACGAGCAGTACTTC. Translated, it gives CSVEERSGSSYEQYF.